The 16 T cell receptor beta chains reported below all come from one sample, sequenced in a study of cytomegalovirus exposure and HLA in healthy donors. Primers for the PCR totalled 60 Vbeta and 13 Jbeta. This table comes from immunoSEQ multiplex PCR, and its TCRdb copy is limited to in-frame clones, with some not included. The sample includes 200,000 to 250,000 clones, approximately 79% of them seen just once. The source material was PBMCs. Receptors were obtained from a man aged 18 to 30 in good health and CMV-seronegative.

V and J are TRBV27 and TRBJ1-2; 7 bases fit TRBD1. The CDR3 contains 13 residues. In germline, CDR1 is MNHEY, CDR2 SMNVEV (reference sequence). V lost 2 bases, J lost 8 bases, and 5 bases stayed unmatched. This CDR3 is CASSLGQAGGYTF. The CDR3 nucleotides read TGTGCCAGCAGTTTAGGACAGGCCGGAGGCTACACCTTC.

V gene TRBV7-9 combines with J gene TRBJ2-7, with D possibly TRBD1 on 6 matching bases. V was trimmed by 4 bases and J by 1 base, leaving 11 bases between them. Germline loops: CDR1 SEHNR, CDR2 FQNEAQ (reference sequence). The CDR3 is 14 amino acids. DNA for the CDR3: TGTGCCAGCAGCTCCGGGACACTATCCTACGAGCAGTACTTC. Its protein is CASSSGTLSYEQYF.

V gene TRBV7-3 combines with J gene TRBJ2-1; 8 bases fit TRBD1. The CDR3 has 15 amino acids. Germline V gene data show CDR1 as SGHTA and CDR2 as FQGTGA. V shed 2 bases, J shed 6 bases, and the junction held 6 bases outside the gene matches. The CDR3 protein is CASSLPSTGGNEQFF. CDR3 coding DNA: TGTGCCAGCAGCTTACCCTCCACAGGGGGCAATGAGCAGTTCTTC.

The chain employs TRBV4-3 and TRBJ2-1; 7 bases are a match to TRBD1. The CDR3 length is 16 residues. From germline, CDR1 is LGHNA and CDR2 YSLEER. J lost 8 bases, V lost 0 bases, and 10 bases had no gene match. CDR3 DNA sequence: TGCGCCAGCAGCCAAGATTTCGCAGGGGGTCGGGATGAGCAGTTCTTC. Protein product: CASSQDFAGGRDEQFF.

The J gene is TRBJ2-2, the V gene TRBV4-2, with 11 bases that match TRBD2. Germline lookup yields CDR1 LGHNA and CDR2 YNFKEQ. The CDR3 extends over 16 amino acids. The V gene end was trimmed by 4 bases and the J gene end by 6 bases; junction bases not matched to a gene: 7. CDR3 loop: CASSPIAGGGAGELFF. CDR3 nucleotides: TGTGCCAGCAGCCCCATAGCGGGAGGGGGCGCCGGGGAGCTGTTTTTT.

This clone has a single count. The chain recombines TRBV28 with TRBJ2-7, with 12 bases matching TRBD2. The CDR3 totals 14 residues. The J segment lost 5 bases and the V segment lost 7 bases, leaving 6 bases of the junction unmatched. CDR1 MDHEN and CDR2 SYDVKM come from the germline V gene. The CDR3 sequence is CASKMGLAGDEQYF. The CDR3 DNA reads as TGTGCCAGCAAAATGGGACTAGCGGGTGACGAGCAGTACTTC.

This chain connects TRBV6-5 to TRBJ1-5; 9 bases are a match to TRBD1. Trimming cost V 2 bases and J 6 bases; bases outside gene matches: 5. The CDR3 is 15 residues long. Germline assignment: CDR1 MNHEY and CDR2 SVGAGI. The CDR3 sequence: CASSYDRGNGQPQHF. CDR3 bases: TGTGCCAGCAGTTACGACAGGGGGAACGGTCAGCCCCAGCATTTT.

The chain joins TRBV15 to TRBJ1-4; 7 bases align to TRBD1. The CDR3 is 15 amino acids. The germline CDR1 and CDR2 sequences are LNHNV and YYDKDF (reference sequence). The V segment lost 1 base and the J segment 5 bases; nucleotides outside the gene matches: 4. The CDR3 DNA sequence: TGTGCCACCAGCAGAGTTCCGGACAGGAATGAAAAACTGTTTTTT. Translated, it gives CATSRVPDRNEKLFF.

V usage is TRBV27 and J usage is TRBJ2-1; TRBD2 agrees at 10 bases. Germline loops: CDR1 MNHEY, CDR2 SMNVEV (reference sequence). V gave up 3 bases and J gave up 5 bases; unmatched junction bases: 4. The CDR3 contains 15 residues. CDR3 sequence reads: CASSFATSGNNEQFF. The CDR3 DNA is TGTGCCAGCAGTTTTGCAACTAGCGGGAACAATGAGCAGTTCTTC.

The chain employs TRBV4-3 and TRBJ2-7; D unresolved. Germline V gives CDR1 LGHNA, CDR2 YSLEER. The V and J ends lost 0 bases and 5 bases respectively, with 20 bases between them. The CDR3 spans 17 residues. In DNA form, the CDR3 reads TGCGCCAGCAGCCAAGATCAAGACCGACGGTTCAGCGACGAGCAGTACTTC. This gives the protein CASSQDQDRRFSDEQYF.

The chain employs TRBV9 and TRBJ2-7, with a weak D call TRBD1 (6 bases). Germline values: CDR1 SGDLS, CDR2 YYNGEE. The CDR3 covers 14 residues. V gave up 0 bases and J gave up 3 bases, with 10 bases separating them. The CDR3 protein is CASSVAGTNYEQYF. The CDR3 DNA reads as TGTGCCAGCAGCGTAGCCGGGACAAACTACGAGCAGTACTTC.

This clone was counted between two and nine times. V is TRBV7-8 and J is TRBJ1-2; 7 bases are shared with TRBD1. There are 15 residues in the CDR3. J lost 1 base, V lost 5 bases, and 7 bases had no gene match. Looked up from germline, CDR1 is SGHVS and CDR2 is FQNEAQ. CDR3 loop: CASSARTGNNYGYTF. The DNA of the CDR3 is TGTGCCAGCAGCGCACGGACAGGCAATAACTATGGCTACACCTTC.

The chain combines TRBV7-2 with TRBJ1-5, with 8 bases identical to TRBD1. Germline V gives CDR1 SGHTA, CDR2 FQGNSA. The CDR3 is made up of 15 amino acids. The J segment lost 5 bases and the V segment lost 5 bases, leaving 8 bases of the junction unmatched. CDR3 DNA sequence: TGTGCCAGCAGCCTGGACAGGGAACCCCATCAGCCCCAGCATTTT. Protein: CASSLDREPHQPQHF.

The CDR3 loop is CASSTTEAREQYF. CDR3 bases: TGTGCCAGCAGCACAACCGAAGCGCGGGAGCAGTACTTC. The rearrangement links TRBV7-3 to TRBJ2-7; D call uncertain. CDR1 and CDR2 from the germline V gene are SGHTA and FQGTGA. V was shortened by 5 bases and J by 7 bases, with 15 bases between the two germline ends. The CDR3 totals 13 residues.

The rearrangement uses TRBV7-8 and TRBJ1-1, with unresolved D. Trimming cost V 0 bases and J 0 bases, with 5 bases left between them. This CDR3 is built from 14 residues. Germline CDR1 SGHVS, CDR2 FQNEAQ. CDR3 protein: CASSLAAMNTEAFF. CDR3 coding DNA: TGTGCCAGCAGCTTAGCGGCCATGAACACTGAAGCTTTCTTT.

V is TRBV7-9 and J is TRBJ2-5, with D possibly TRBD1 on 5 matching bases. Germline V CDR1 and CDR2: SEHNR, FQNEAQ (reference sequence). V was shortened by 5 bases and J by 2 bases, with 15 bases between the two germline ends. The CDR3 consists of 15 residues. Here the CDR3 DNA reads TGTGCCAGCAGCCGCCAGCAGGGAACACAAGAGACCCAGTACTTC. This translates into CASSRQQGTQETQYF.